These 13 T cell receptor beta chains were all obtained from the same sample, sequenced in a study of human T cells and chemical hapten exposure (dated by TCRdb to about 2021). Library method: RACE. Sequenced on a NextSeq 500. The public reads were reanalyzed by TCRdb: fastp trimming at Q25, MiXCR alignment, in-frame beta chains only. Entries are consolidated by CDR3 protein sequence, retaining the most common genes and DNA. The sample data list under 50,000 distinct CDR3 sequences, and around 3.4% of these were observed just once. The ten largest make up approximately 5% of the sample. In light of the paper, this sample's time point label describes: healthy volunteer bleed at 6 weeks. Unfractionated whole blood was collected in Tempus Blood RNA tubes, and total RNA was extracted from that blood. Material: whole blood. These receptors all stem from a human donor in good health. Some clones in this sample may be carry-over from other donors' samples.

This clonotype was seen a handful of times. The V and J genes are TRBV30 and TRBJ1-5; no clear D. CDR3 length: 13 amino acids. Germline CDR1 GTSNPN, CDR2 SVGIG (reference sequence). V gave up 1 base and J gave up 3 bases, with 7 bases separating them. This CDR3 is CAWSEQINQPQHF. The DNA of the CDR3 is TGTGCCTGGAGTGAACAGATCAATCAGCCCCAGCATTTT.

There are many counts of this clonotype. The chain employs TRBV27 and TRBJ1-6; the match to TRBD1 covers 7 bases. Trimming took 5 bases from V and 7 from J; bases not matched to a gene: 8. The CDR3 is 15 amino acids. Germline CDR1 and CDR2: MNHEY and SMNVEV (reference sequence). The CDR3 DNA follows: TGTGCCAGCAGTCCCCGACAGGGAGGAAATTCACCCCTCCACTTT. It encodes CASSPRQGGNSPLHF.

This clonotype occurred many times. The genes are TRBV7-9 and TRBJ2-1; D is perhaps TRBD1 (5 bases). V was shortened by 5 bases and J by 9 bases, with 20 bases between the two germline ends. The germline V gene has CDR1 SEHNR and CDR2 FQNEAQ (reference sequence). The CDR3 is made up of 15 amino acids. The CDR3, as DNA: TGTGCCAGCAGCCCTCCGGGCCGGTGGGGCGGTGAGCAGTTCTTC. Its protein product is CASSPPGRWGGEQFF. The whole variable domain, filled in from reference TRBV7-9 and TRBJ2-1, reads DTGVSQNPRHKITKRGQNVTFRCDPISEHNRLYWYRQTLGQGPEFLTYFQNEAQLEKSRLLSDRFSAERPKGSFSTLEIQRTEQGDSAMYLCASSPPGRWGGEQFFGPGTRLTVL.

The sample holds one count of this clonotype. This could be a read error, since a much larger clone is one nucleotide away. Because it lacks the conserved phenylalanine or tryptophan at the end, this CDR3 is likely a read error. CDR3 protein: CASSGNSYEQYS. The CDR3 region has the DNA TGTGCCAGCTCCGGCAACTCCTACGAGCAGTACTCC. The chain links TRBV28 to TRBJ2-7, with D hard to call. Between the trimmed V and J ends, which lost 8 bases and 0 bases, there was a span of 8 bases. Germline-derived CDR1 and CDR2 are MDHEN and SYDVKM. CDR3 length: 12 amino acids.

This clonotype has at least ten counts. J is TRBJ2-5 and V is TRBV28; the D gene could be TRBD1 or TRBD2 (6 bases each). V was clipped by 1 base and J by 5 bases, with 17 bases between them. This CDR3 spans 16 amino acids. The V gene's germline CDR1 is MDHEN and CDR2 SYDVKM. In nucleotides, the CDR3 is TGTGCCAGCAGTTTATCATCGGGGGCGATGGGGGAGACCCAGTACTTC. This encodes CASSLSSGAMGETQYF.

This clonotype was observed many times. The rearrangement joins TRBV29-1 to TRBJ2-7; no clear D gene. Trimming stripped 1 base from V and 7 bases from J, with 14 bases between. This CDR3 region has 13 residues. Looked up from germline, CDR1 is SQVTM and CDR2 is ANQGSEA. The CDR3 bases are TGCAGCGTTGAAGGTCGGGCCGGAAGGGAGCAGTACTTC. Amino acids: CSVEGRAGREQYF.

The sample holds many counts of this clonotype. The V call is TRBV7-2, the J call TRBJ2-7; D is possibly TRBD2 (6 bases). This CDR3 has 14 residues. The ends were cut back, 5 bases at V and 0 bases at J, with 11 bases in the middle. CDR1 SGHTA and CDR2 FQGNSA come from the germline V gene. CDR3 protein: CASSQRVYSYEQYF. The CDR3 DNA reads TGTGCCAGCAGCCAGCGGGTTTACTCCTACGAGCAGTACTTC.

The sample holds many counts of this clonotype. The chain couples TRBV2 to TRBJ2-1; D is uncertain. The CDR3 is 12 amino acids. The germline V gene encodes CDR1 SNHLY and CDR2 FYNNEI. Trimming left V 3 bases short and J 8 bases short, with 8 bases between. The CDR3 sequence: CASSDDGHEQFF. The CDR3 nucleotides read TGTGCCAGCAGTGACGACGGGCATGAGCAGTTCTTC.

This clonotype was found a few times. The gene calls are TRBV6-5 and TRBJ1-5, with D possibly matching TRBD1 (5 bases). Trimming pared 7 bases from V and 3 bases from J, leaving 10 bases between. The germline gives CDR1 MNHEY, CDR2 SVGAGI. The CDR3 has 13 residues. The CDR3 loop reads CASTKGYNQPQHF. The DNA of the CDR3 is TGTGCCAGCACCAAGGGGTACAATCAGCCCCAGCATTTT.

This clonotype was counted a few times. A clone one base away is much larger, so this may be a read error. V usage is TRBV18 and J usage is TRBJ1-6, with D possibly TRBD1 on 5 matching bases. Germline V lookup: CDR1 KGHSH, CDR2 LQKENI. The CDR3 spans 16 residues. This chain's CDR3 is CASSSGQGSYNSLLHF. For the CDR3, the DNA is TGTGCCAGCTCATCGGGTCAGGGCTCCTATAATTCACTCCTCCACTTT.

The sample holds many counts of this clonotype. The rearrangement uses TRBV2 and TRBJ2-3, with a weak D call TRBD2 (5 bases). The CDR3 is 12 residues long. CDR1 is SNHLY and CDR2 is FYNNEI in the germline V gene. The V gene lost 4 bases and the J gene lost 6 bases, with 8 bases spanning the gap. CDR3 bases: TGTGCCAGCAGTGGAGGGAGTGATACGCAGTATTTT. Translated, it gives CASSGGSDTQYF.

Many counts were recorded for this clonotype. V gene TRBV5-1 combines with J gene TRBJ2-7, with 12 nucleotides matching TRBD1. The CDR3 has 15 amino acids. J lost 5 bases, V lost 4 bases, and 7 bases had no gene match. Germline-derived CDR1 and CDR2 are SGHRS and YFSETQ. The CDR3 coding sequence is TGCGCCAGCAGCATAACGGGACAGGGGGCAGACGAGCAGTACTTC. Translating it yields CASSITGQGADEQYF. Filled out from reference TRBV5-1 and TRBJ2-7, the complete variable domain reads KAGVTQTPRYLIKTRGQQVTLSCSPISGHRSVSWYQQTPGQGLQFLFEYFSETQRNKGNFPGRFSGRQFSNSRSEMNVSTLELGDSALYLCASSITGQGADEQYFGPGTRLTVT.

The chain is built from TRBV13 and TRBJ2-1; D is perhaps TRBD2 (7 bases). CDR1 is PRHDT and CDR2 is FYEKMQ in the germline V gene (reference sequence). There are 15 residues in the CDR3. The ends were cut back, 4 bases at V and 7 bases at J, with 17 bases in the middle. DNA of the CDR3: TGTGCCAGCAGCTCGAAGGGGGAGGGCGGGAATGAGCAGTTCTTC. The encoded protein is CASSSKGEGGNEQFF.